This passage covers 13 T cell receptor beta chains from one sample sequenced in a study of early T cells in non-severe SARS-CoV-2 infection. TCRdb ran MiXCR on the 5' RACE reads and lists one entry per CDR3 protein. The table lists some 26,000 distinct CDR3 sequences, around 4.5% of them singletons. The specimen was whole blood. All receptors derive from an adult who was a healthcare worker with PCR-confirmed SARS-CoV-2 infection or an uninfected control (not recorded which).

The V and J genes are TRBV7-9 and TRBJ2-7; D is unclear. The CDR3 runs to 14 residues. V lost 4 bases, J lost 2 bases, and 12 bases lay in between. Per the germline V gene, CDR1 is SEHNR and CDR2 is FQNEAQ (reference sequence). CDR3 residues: CASSSQRETYEQYF. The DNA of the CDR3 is TGTGCCAGCAGCTCTCAGCGAGAAACCTACGAGCAGTACTTC.

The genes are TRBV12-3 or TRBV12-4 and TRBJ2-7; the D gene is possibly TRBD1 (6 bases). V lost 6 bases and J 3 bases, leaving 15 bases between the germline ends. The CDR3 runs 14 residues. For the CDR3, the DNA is TGTGCCAGCAGCCCAACCGACAGGTTCTACGAGCAGTACTTC. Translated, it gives CASSPTDRFYEQYF.

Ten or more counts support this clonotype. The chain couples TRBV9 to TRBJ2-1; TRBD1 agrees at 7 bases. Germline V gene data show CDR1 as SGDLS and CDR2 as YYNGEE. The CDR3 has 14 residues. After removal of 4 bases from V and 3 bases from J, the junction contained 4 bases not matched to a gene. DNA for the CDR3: TGTGCCAGCAGCTCCCGGGACAGCTACAATGAGCAGTTCTTC. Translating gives CASSSRDSYNEQFF.

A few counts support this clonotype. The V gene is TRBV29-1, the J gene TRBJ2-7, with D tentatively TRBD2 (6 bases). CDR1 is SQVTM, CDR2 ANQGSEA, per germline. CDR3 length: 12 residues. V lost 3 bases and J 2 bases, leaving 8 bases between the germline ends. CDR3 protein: CSVDGGTYEQYF. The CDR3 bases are TGCAGCGTTGACGGAGGGACCTACGAGCAGTACTTC.

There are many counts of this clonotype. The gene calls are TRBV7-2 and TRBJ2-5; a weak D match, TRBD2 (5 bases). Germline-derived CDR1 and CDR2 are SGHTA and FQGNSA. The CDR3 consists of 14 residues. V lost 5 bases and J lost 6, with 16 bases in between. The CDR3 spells CASSRADGEKTQYF. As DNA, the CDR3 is TGTGCCAGCAGCAGAGCGGACGGGGAGAAGACCCAGTACTTC.

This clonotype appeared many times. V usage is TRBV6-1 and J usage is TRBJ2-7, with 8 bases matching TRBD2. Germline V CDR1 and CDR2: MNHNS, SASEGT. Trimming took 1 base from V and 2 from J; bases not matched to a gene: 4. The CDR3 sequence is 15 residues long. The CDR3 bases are TGTGCCAGCAGTGAAGGGCGGGGGGTCCCCTACGAGCAGTACTTC. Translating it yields CASSEGRGVPYEQYF.

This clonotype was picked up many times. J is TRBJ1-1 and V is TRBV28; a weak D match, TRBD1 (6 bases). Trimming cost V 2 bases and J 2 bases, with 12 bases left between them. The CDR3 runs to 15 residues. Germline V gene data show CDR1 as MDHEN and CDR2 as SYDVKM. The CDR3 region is CASSLGGGINTEAFF. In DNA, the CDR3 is TGTGCCAGCAGTTTAGGGGGGGGCATCAACACTGAAGCTTTCTTT. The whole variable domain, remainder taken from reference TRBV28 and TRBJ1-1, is DVKVTQSSRYLVKRTGEKVFLECVQDMDHENMFWYRQDPGLGLRLIYFSYDVKMKEKGDIPEGYSVSREKKERFSLILESASTNQTSMYLCASSLGGGINTEAFFGQGTRLTVV.

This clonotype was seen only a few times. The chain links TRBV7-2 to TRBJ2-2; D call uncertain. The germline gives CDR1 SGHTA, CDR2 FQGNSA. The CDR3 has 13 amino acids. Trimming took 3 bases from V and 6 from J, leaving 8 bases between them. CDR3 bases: TGTGCCAGCAGCTTCGCGAGTCCCGGGGAGCTGTTTTTT. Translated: CASSFASPGELFF.

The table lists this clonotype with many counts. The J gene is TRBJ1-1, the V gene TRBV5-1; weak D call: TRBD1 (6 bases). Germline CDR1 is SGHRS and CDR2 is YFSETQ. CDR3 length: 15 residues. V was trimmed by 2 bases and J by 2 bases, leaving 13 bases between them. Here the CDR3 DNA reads TGCGCCAGCAGCTTTCGGGCGGGGGCCAACACTGAAGCTTTCTTT. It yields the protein CASSFRAGANTEAFF.

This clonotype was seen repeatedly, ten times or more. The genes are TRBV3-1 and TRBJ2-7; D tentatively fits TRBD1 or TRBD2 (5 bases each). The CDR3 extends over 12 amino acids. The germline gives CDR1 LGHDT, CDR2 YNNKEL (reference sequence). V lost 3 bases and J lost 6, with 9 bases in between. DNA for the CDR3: TGTGCCAGCAGCCATGAGGGGCTCGAGCAGTACTTC. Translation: CASSHEGLEQYF.

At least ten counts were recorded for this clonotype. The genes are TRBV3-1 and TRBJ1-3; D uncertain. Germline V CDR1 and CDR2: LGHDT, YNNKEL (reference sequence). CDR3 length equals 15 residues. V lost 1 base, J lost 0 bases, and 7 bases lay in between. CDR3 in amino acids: CASSQGGISGNTIYF. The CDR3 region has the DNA TGTGCCAGCAGCCAAGGAGGGATCTCTGGAAACACCATATATTTT.

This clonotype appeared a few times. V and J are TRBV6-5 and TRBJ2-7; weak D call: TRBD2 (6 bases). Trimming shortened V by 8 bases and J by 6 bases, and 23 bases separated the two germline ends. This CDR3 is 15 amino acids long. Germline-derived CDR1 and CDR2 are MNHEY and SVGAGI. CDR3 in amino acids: CASRQSGGGVREQYF. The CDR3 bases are TGTGCCAGCCGCCAAAGCGGAGGAGGGGTGCGCGAGCAGTACTTC.

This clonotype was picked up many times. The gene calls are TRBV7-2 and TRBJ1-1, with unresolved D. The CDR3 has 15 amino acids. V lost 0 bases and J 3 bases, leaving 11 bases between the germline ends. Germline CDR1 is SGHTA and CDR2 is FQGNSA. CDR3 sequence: CASSLAPVADTEAFF. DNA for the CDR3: TGTGCCAGCAGCTTAGCGCCGGTCGCGGACACTGAAGCTTTCTTT. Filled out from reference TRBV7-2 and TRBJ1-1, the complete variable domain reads GAGVSQSPSNKVTEKGKDVELRCDPISGHTALYWYRQSLGQGLEFLIYFQGNSAPDKSGLPSDRFSAERTGGSVSTLTIQRTQQEDSAVYLCASSLAPVADTEAFFGQGTRLTVV.